These 32 T cell receptor beta chains were all obtained from the same sample, sequenced in a study of T cell responses to AZD1222 COVID-19 vaccine. Method: immunoSEQ multiplex PCR; TCRdb's copy keeps in-frame clones and lacks some. The data contain about 180,000 clones, more than 80% of them singletons. Sequences were derived from peripheral blood, sampled on day 0 of AZD1222 vaccination. Receptor source: an adult in good health.

The chain employs TRBV9 and TRBJ1-3; D is uncertain. Trimming shortened V by 3 bases and J by 8 bases, and 9 bases separated the two germline ends. Germline V gene lookup returns CDR1 SGDLS and CDR2 YYNGEE. CDR3 length: 12 residues. The chain's CDR3 is CASSAVEDTIYF. The CDR3 region has the DNA TGTGCCAGCAGCGCGGTCGAGGACACCATATATTTT.

This clone has only a few counts. J is TRBJ1-3 and V is TRBV5-1; no clear D. Trimming stripped 4 bases from V and 0 bases from J, with 11 bases between. CDR3 length equals 15 residues. Germline assignment: CDR1 SGHRS and CDR2 YFSETQ. The DNA of the CDR3 is TGCGCCAGCAGCCGCGACACCGACTCTGGAAACACCATATATTTT. Protein product: CASSRDTDSGNTIYF.

This clone has only one observation. The gene calls are TRBV18 and TRBJ2-7, with 8 bases matching TRBD2. This CDR3 spans 14 amino acids. Germline V lookup: CDR1 KGHSH, CDR2 LQKENI. J lost 5 bases, V lost 0 bases, and 3 bases had no gene match. CDR3 DNA: TGTGCCAGCTCACCACCTAGCGGGGTCGACGAGCAGTACTTC. The encoded protein is CASSPPSGVDEQYF.

V and J are TRBV5-6 and TRBJ1-4; 10 bases match TRBD1. Germline CDR1 and CDR2: SGHDT and YYEEEE. The CDR3 extends over 15 amino acids. J lost 6 bases, V lost 0 bases, and 2 bases had no gene match. The CDR3 sequence: CASSLVGTGDEKLFF. CDR3 coding DNA: TGTGCCAGCAGCTTGGTGGGGACAGGGGATGAAAAACTGTTTTTT. The full variable domain, rest sourced from reference TRBV5-6 and TRBJ1-4, is DAGVTQSPTHLIKTRGQQVTLRCSPKSGHDTVSWYQQALGQGPQFIFQYYEEEERQRGNFPDRFSGHQFPNYSSELNVNALLLGDSALYLCASSLVGTGDEKLFFGSGTQLSVL.

The genes are TRBV25-1 and TRBJ1-2; D is ambiguous. The CDR3 runs 12 residues. V gave up 8 bases and J gave up 0 bases, with 7 bases separating them. The germline CDR1 and CDR2 sequences are MGHDK and SYGVNS. The CDR3 is CASADTNYGYTF. In nucleotides, the CDR3 is TGTGCCAGCGCCGACACTAACTATGGCTACACCTTC.

This clone was seen a single time. The chain recombines TRBV25-1 with TRBJ2-1; TRBD2 is a possible D gene (5 bases). Germline-derived CDR1 and CDR2 are MGHDK and SYGVNS. The V gene lost 3 bases and the J gene lost 7 bases, with 16 bases spanning the gap. This CDR3 has 15 amino acids. The CDR3 region is CASSELSGIGNEQFF. The CDR3 bases are TGTGCCAGCAGTGAGTTATCGGGGATAGGGAATGAGCAGTTCTTC.

The chain is built from TRBV5-1 and TRBJ1-1; no firm D call. V lost 0 bases and J 5 bases, leaving 11 bases between the germline ends. There are 14 residues in the CDR3. Germline loops: CDR1 SGHRS, CDR2 YFSETQ. CDR3: CASSLDGVGTEAFF. The CDR3 DNA reads TGCGCCAGCAGCTTGGATGGGGTCGGGACTGAAGCTTTCTTT.

The chain couples TRBV5-6 to TRBJ1-2, with D possibly matching TRBD1 (5 bases). The germline V gene has CDR1 SGHDT and CDR2 YYEEEE. Trimming stripped 0 bases from V and 5 bases from J, with 11 bases between. The CDR3 runs 14 residues. DNA of the CDR3: TGTGCCAGCAGCTTGGACAGGACACCTTATGGCTACACCTTC. The encoded protein is CASSLDRTPYGYTF.

V gene TRBV6-6 combines with J gene TRBJ1-5; D may be TRBD1 (5 bases). The V end lost 6 bases, the J end lost 1 base, and 16 bases lay between the germline ends. The CDR3 consists of 16 residues. From germline, CDR1 is MNHNY and CDR2 SVGAGI (reference sequence). CDR3 coding DNA: TGTGCCAGCAGATTGGGGCGGGGGTTAAGCAATCAGCCCCAGCATTTT. Its protein product is CASRLGRGLSNQPQHF.

This clone was recorded a few times. The chain carries TRBV25-1 and TRBJ2-7; a possible D gene is TRBD2 (8 bases). Germline V gene lookup returns CDR1 MGHDK and CDR2 SYGVNS. CDR3 length equals 18 residues. Trimming cost V 2 bases and J 6 bases, with 26 bases left between them. This CDR3 is CASSEQGVRAGATGEQYF. The DNA of the CDR3 is TGTGCCAGCAGTGAACAGGGGGTTCGAGCGGGAGCCACCGGCGAGCAGTACTTC.

V and J are TRBV28 and TRBJ1-1, with 8 bases matching TRBD1. Trimming cost V 6 bases and J 4 bases; bases outside gene matches: 4. The CDR3 totals 13 residues. CDR1 and CDR2 (germline): MDHEN, SYDVKM. Written as DNA, the CDR3 is TGTGCCAGCAGGGGAACAGGGGGCACTGAAGCTTTCTTT. Translated, it gives CASRGTGGTEAFF.

The chain carries TRBV10-2 and TRBJ1-2; D possibly corresponds to TRBD1 (5 bases). V lost 6 bases and J lost 3, with 11 bases in between. The CDR3 covers 13 residues. The germline V gene has CDR1 WSHSY and CDR2 SAAADI. The CDR3 region has the DNA TGCGCCAGCAGCCCAGACAGCCACTATGGCTACACCTTC. As protein: CASSPDSHYGYTF.

This sequence joins TRBV7-9 and TRBJ1-1; D is perhaps TRBD1 (6 bases). V lost 2 bases and J 8 bases, leaving 15 bases between the germline ends. CDR3 length equals 14 residues. The germline V gene encodes CDR1 SEHNR and CDR2 FQNEAQ (reference sequence). In DNA, the CDR3 is TGTGCCAGCAGCTTATGGGAGGACAGCCCCGAAGCTTTCTTT. This encodes CASSLWEDSPEAFF.

This clone was observed a handful of times. This rearrangement joins TRBV30 to TRBJ2-7; D may be TRBD2 (6 bases). Trimming cost V 1 base and J 4 bases, with 11 bases left between them. CDR3 size: 13 residues. The germline V gene encodes CDR1 GTSNPN and CDR2 SVGIG (reference sequence). CDR3: CAWSEGLAYEQYF. DNA of the CDR3: TGTGCCTGGAGTGAGGGACTGGCTTACGAGCAGTACTTC.

The J gene is TRBJ1-1, the V gene TRBV7-2; TRBD1 is a possible D gene (6 bases). The germline V gene has CDR1 SGHTA and CDR2 FQGNSA. With 5 bases removed from V and 3 bases from J, the gap between germline ends came to 13 bases. This CDR3 contains 14 residues. CDR3 nucleotide sequence: TGTGCCAGCAGCCGCTGGGGGGCCGACACTGAAGCTTTCTTT. Encoded protein: CASSRWGADTEAFF.

This rearrangement joins TRBV4-2 to TRBJ1-1, with no clear D. Per the germline V gene, CDR1 is LGHNA and CDR2 is YNFKEQ. V lost 1 base, J lost 6 bases, and 6 bases lay in between. This CDR3 is 12 amino acids long. The CDR3 loop reads CASSQGRAEAFF. The DNA of the CDR3 is TGTGCCAGCAGCCAAGGAAGGGCTGAAGCTTTCTTT.

V gene TRBV5-1 combines with J gene TRBJ2-1, with D possibly being TRBD2 (5 bases). Germline CDR1 SGHRS, CDR2 YFSETQ. CDR3 size: 14 residues. Trimming removed 2 bases from V and 8 bases from J, with 14 bases in between. The CDR3 region has the DNA TGCGCCAGCAGCTTTCAACCTAGTAGCGATGAGCAGTTCTTC. It translates to CASSFQPSSDEQFF.

The chain uses TRBV5-1 and TRBJ1-2; D perhaps matches TRBD1 (5 bases). V lost 6 bases to trimming and J lost 5 bases, with 14 bases between them. CDR3 length: 13 amino acids. Germline V CDR1 and CDR2: SGHRS, YFSETQ. Here the CDR3 reads CASTRVGGYGYTF. For the CDR3, the DNA is TGCGCCAGCACTAGAGTGGGGGGATATGGCTACACCTTC. Together with reference TRBV5-1 and TRBJ1-2, the CDR3 gives the full variable domain: KAGVTQTPRYLIKTRGQQVTLSCSPISGHRSVSWYQQTPGQGLQFLFEYFSETQRNKGNFPGRFSGRQFSNSRSEMNVSTLELGDSALYLCASTRVGGYGYTFGSGTRLTVV.

Details on this clone: Other nucleotide sequences in the sample specify the same CDR3. The V call is TRBV19, the J call TRBJ2-7; 8 bases match TRBD2. Germline V gene sequence: CDR1 LNHDA, CDR2 SQIVND (reference sequence). The length of the CDR3 is 14 residues. The J segment lost 1 base and the V segment lost 2 bases, leaving 1 base of the junction unmatched. The CDR3 DNA reads TGTGCCAGTAGTATAACTAGCGGTTCCTACGAGCAGTACTTC. Translated, it gives CASSITSGSYEQYF.

The chain uses TRBV24-1 and TRBJ2-7; 9 bases are a match to TRBD2. The CDR3 is 15 residues long. V lost 4 bases to trimming and J lost 2 bases; unmatched junction nucleotides: 5. The germline gives CDR1 KGHDR, CDR2 SFDVKD. CDR3 DNA: TGTGCCACCAGTGACGGACTAGCGTACACCTACGAGCAGTACTTC. This codes for CATSDGLAYTYEQYF.

For the CDR3, the DNA is TGTGCCAGCAGTTTGAGGACTAGCGGAGCAAGAAGAGCCTACGAGCAGTACTTC. Translation: CASSLRTSGARRAYEQYF. The rearrangement links TRBV28 to TRBJ2-7, with 10 bases that match TRBD2. This CDR3 is 18 amino acids long. Trimming at V came to 3 bases and at J to 2 bases, leaving 13 bases not matched to a gene. The germline gives CDR1 MDHEN, CDR2 SYDVKM.

The chain is built from TRBV12-3 or TRBV12-4 and TRBJ1-2; D unresolved. Between the trimmed V and J ends, which lost 2 bases and 4 bases, there was a span of 8 bases. The CDR3 runs to 13 residues. The CDR3 nucleotides read TGTGCCAGCAGTTTACGGGTTAGCTATGGCTACACCTTC. Translating it yields CASSLRVSYGYTF.

A word on this clone: Other DNA sequences in this specimen translate into the identical CDR3. This CDR3 is CASSLTGPQPQHF. The CDR3, as DNA: TGTGCCAGCAGTCTTACAGGACCTCAGCCCCAGCATTTT. This sequence joins TRBV12-3 or TRBV12-4 and TRBJ1-5; maybe TRBD1 (5 bases). V shed 5 bases and J shed 6 bases, with 11 bases lying between them. This CDR3 has 13 amino acids.

The chain has TRBV29-1 and TRBJ2-1; D is possibly TRBD1 (5 bases). V was clipped by 6 bases and J by 6 bases, with 27 bases between them. Germline V CDR1 and CDR2: SQVTM, ANQGSEA. This CDR3 region has 17 residues. For the CDR3, the DNA is TGCAGCGTCCGAGGAGCGTCTCACCAAAATAGGGGCAATGAGCAGTTCTTC. Its protein is CSVRGASHQNRGNEQFF.

This chain joins TRBV6-5 and TRBJ1-3, with TRBD1 as a possible D gene (6 bases). The CDR3 is 15 residues long. The ends were cut back, 2 bases at V and 4 bases at J, with 12 bases in the middle. Germline V CDR1 and CDR2: MNHEY, SVGAGI. The CDR3 loop reads CASSYVRGRGNTIYF. The CDR3 DNA follows: TGTGCCAGCAGTTACGTCCGGGGGCGCGGAAACACCATATATTTT.

The chain carries TRBV11-3 and TRBJ1-1, with D perhaps TRBD1 (5 bases). Trimming stripped 6 bases from V and 1 base from J, with 12 bases between. The germline V gene has CDR1 SGHNT and CDR2 YENEEA. The CDR3 loop spans 14 amino acids. This CDR3 is CASSGGLGNTEAFF. The CDR3 nucleotides read TGTGCCAGCAGTGGGGGTTTGGGGAACACTGAAGCTTTCTTT.

This sequence joins TRBV30 and TRBJ2-1, with 9 positions matching TRBD1. J gave up 7 bases and V 3 bases, and 7 bases lay outside the gene matches. There are 14 residues in the CDR3. The V gene's germline CDR1 is GTSNPN and CDR2 SVGIG (reference sequence). The CDR3 sequence is CAWRTGGNSNEQFF. In nucleotides, the CDR3 is TGTGCCTGGAGAACAGGGGGCAATTCAAATGAGCAGTTCTTC.

This chain uses TRBV5-4 with TRBJ2-3; 12 nucleotides match TRBD2. The CDR3 is made up of 17 amino acids. From germline, CDR1 is SGHNT and CDR2 YYREEE (reference sequence). With 3 bases clipped from V and 0 bases from J, the junction kept 5 bases outside the gene matches. The CDR3 DNA is TGTGCCAGCAGCTCCAGACTAGCGGGGGCTAGCACAGATACGCAGTATTTT. Translated, it gives CASSSRLAGASTDTQYF.

The gene calls are TRBV19 and TRBJ1-1; 7 bases agree with TRBD1. CDR1 and CDR2 (germline): LNHDA, SQIVND (reference sequence). CDR3 size: 14 residues. V lost 4 bases, J lost 2 bases, and 4 bases stayed unmatched. The CDR3 here is CASSSGTANTEAFF. CDR3 in DNA: TGTGCCAGTAGTAGCGGGACAGCTAACACTGAAGCTTTCTTT.

The gene calls are TRBV2 and TRBJ2-1; the match to TRBD2 covers 7 bases. Germline values: CDR1 SNHLY, CDR2 FYNNEI. CDR3 length: 15 amino acids. V trimming: 3 bases; J trimming: 5 bases; junction bases outside the gene matches: 7. The DNA for the CDR3 is TGTGCCAGCAGTGATTGGGCTAGCGGTGACAATGAGCAGTTCTTC. This encodes CASSDWASGDNEQFF.

V gene TRBV4-1 combines with J gene TRBJ2-7, with TRBD2 matching over 11 bases. The germline V gene encodes CDR1 MGHRA and CDR2 YSYEKL. V lost 6 bases to trimming and J lost 0 bases; unmatched junction nucleotides: 7. The CDR3 consists of 16 residues. The CDR3 protein is CASSGTSGIASYEQYF. The CDR3 DNA sequence: TGCGCCAGCAGTGGGACTAGCGGTATTGCCTCCTACGAGCAGTACTTC.

The rearrangement joins TRBV18 to TRBJ2-3, with 7 bases fitting TRBD1. CDR1 is KGHSH, CDR2 LQKENI, per germline. J was trimmed by 0 bases and V by 3 bases; bases with no gene match: 18. The CDR3 runs 20 residues. The CDR3 nucleotides are TGTGCCAGCTCACCGCTGCCGTCCTCCGGGACAGCCAATAGCACAGATACGCAGTATTTT. The encoded protein is CASSPLPSSGTANSTDTQYF.